Listed below are T cell receptor beta chains from one sample, sequenced in a study of cytomegalovirus exposure and HLA in healthy donors. The repertoire was sequenced with immunoSEQ multiplex PCR; TCRdb's copy has only in-frame clones and lacks some. The sample includes 150,000 to 200,000 clones, approximately 86% of them seen just once. Sequencing used PBMCs. Source of these receptors: a woman between 18 and 29 years old in good health and CMV-seronegative. Both conserved end residues are part of each CDR3. A D gene is named only where the DNA matches it firmly. Clone size is shown for a subset of rows, as once, few, many or a class of expanded clone.

TRBV27	TRBJ1-2	TRBD1	-	CASSSSQTGSYGYTF	TGTGCCAGCAGTTCCTCTCAGACAGGGAGCTATGGCTACACCTTC
TRBV23-1	TRBJ2-1	TRBD2	-	CASSHGGGPHNEQFF	TGCGCCAGCAGTCATGGGGGGGGACCCCACAATGAGCAGTTCTTC
TRBV5-1	TRBJ1-2	-	few	CASSLAGDYGYTF	TGCGCCAGCAGCTTGGCGGGTGACTATGGCTACACCTTC
TRBV6-5	TRBJ2-3	-	-	CASSRGGGWSDTQYF	TGTGCCAGCAGTAGGGGGGGCGGTTGGTCAGATACGCAGTATTTT
TRBV21-1	TRBJ1-6	-	-	CASSRGAGSPLHF	TGTGCCAGCTCCCGTGGGGCAGGGTCACCCCTCCACTTT
TRBV6-6	TRBJ1-2	-	-	CATVIWRNYGYTF	TGTGCCACCGTAATCTGGAGGAACTATGGCTACACCTTC
TRBV14	TRBJ2-5	TRBD1	-	CASSQSPGQGIETQYF	TGTGCCAGCAGCCAAAGCCCGGGACAGGGTATAGAGACCCAGTACTTC
TRBV9	TRBJ1-4	-	-	CASSVGRGHPFTNEKLFF	TGTGCCAGCAGCGTAGGCAGGGGTCACCCCTTTACTAATGAAAAACTGTTTTTT
TRBV9	TRBJ2-1	-	-	CASSVERASAYNEQFF	TGTGCCAGCAGCGTAGAGCGGGCTAGCGCCTACAATGAGCAGTTCTTC
TRBV5-4	TRBJ1-1	-	-	CASSPRPVGRGTEAFF	TGTGCCAGCAGCCCCCGGCCCGTGGGGCGAGGTACTGAAGCTTTCTTT
TRBV18	TRBJ2-7	TRBD2	-	CASSPRRQAGLANSYEQYF	TGTGCCAGCTCACCACGAAGACAGGCGGGACTAGCGAACTCCTACGAGCAGTACTTC
TRBV4-3	TRBJ2-7	-	-	CASSPGLGGPYEQYF	TGCGCCAGCAGCCCTGGTCTCGGAGGGCCGTACGAGCAGTACTTC
TRBV29-1	TRBJ2-1	-	-	CSAGRSGGRNEQFF	TGCAGCGCCGGGAGATCGGGTGGGCGGAATGAGCAGTTCTTC
TRBV4-3	TRBJ1-1	TRBD1	-	CASSQKGTGNTEAFF	TGCGCCAGCAGCCAGAAAGGGACAGGGAACACTGAAGCTTTCTTT
TRBV27	TRBJ2-1	-	-	CASSSTQEQFF	TGTGCCAGCAGTTCAACACAGGAGCAGTTCTTC
TRBV5-6	TRBJ2-2	-	-	CASTAGFTESGELFF	TGTGCCAGCACGGCAGGGTTTACGGAGTCCGGGGAGCTGTTTTTT
TRBV5-6	TRBJ2-2	-	few	CASSFLGGTGELFF	TGTGCCAGCAGCTTTTTGGGAGGAACCGGGGAGCTGTTTTTT
TRBV9	TRBJ2-7	-	-	CASSVGGEAWEQYF	TGTGCCAGCAGCGTAGGCGGAGAGGCATGGGAGCAGTACTTC
TRBV19	TRBJ1-3	TRBD1	-	CASSGGQASGNTIYF	TGTGCCAGTAGTGGTGGACAGGCCTCTGGAAACACCATATATTTT
TRBV21-1	TRBJ2-7	-	-	CASRGVAGGFYEQYF	TGTGCCAGCAGGGGGGTAGCGGGAGGGTTTTACGAGCAGTACTTC
TRBV6-1	TRBJ2-7	-	-	CASSDRGSEQYF	TGTGCCAGCAGTGACAGGGGAAGCGAGCAGTACTTC
TRBV19	TRBJ2-7	-	-	CASSTGNEQYF	TGTGCCAGTAGTACCGGGAACGAGCAGTACTTC
TRBV2	TRBJ2-3	-	-	CASSVRDLRSDTQYF	TGTGCCAGCAGTGTGCGGGACCTCAGATCAGATACGCAGTATTTT
TRBV7-9	TRBJ1-1	-	-	CAIATGRNTEAFF	TGTGCCATCGCGACAGGAAGGAACACTGAAGCTTTCTTT
TRBV19	TRBJ1-2	-	few	CASSRDTDYSYTF	TGTGCCAGTAGTCGGGACACAGACTATAGCTACACCTTC
TRBV29-1	TRBJ1-1	-	-	CSVGRQGRAFF	TGCAGCGTTGGGCGACAAGGTAGGGCTTTCTTT
TRBV6-1	TRBJ2-7	-	-	CASTWGSTYEQYF	TGTGCCAGCACCTGGGGCTCTACCTACGAGCAGTACTTC
TRBV10-3	TRBJ2-7	TRBD1	-	CAISEGQGAYEQYF	TGTGCCATCAGTGAGGGACAGGGGGCTTACGAGCAGTACTTC
TRBV11-2	TRBJ2-6	-	few	CASSLDQGLLRGANVLTF	TGTGCCAGCAGCTTAGATCAGGGCCTCCTTCGAGGGGCCAACGTCCTGACTTTC
TRBV9	TRBJ2-1	-	-	CASSVDPSSVKGYNEQFF	TGTGCCAGCAGCGTAGACCCCTCTAGCGTCAAGGGCTACAATGAGCAGTTCTTC
TRBV19	TRBJ1-1	TRBD1	-	CASSPGTGDEAFF	TGTGCCAGTAGTCCGGGGACAGGGGATGAAGCTTTCTTT
TRBV2	TRBJ1-2	-	-	CASSPGDRSLGLYGYTF	TGTGCCAGCAGTCCTGGAGACAGGTCCCTAGGGCTCTATGGCTACACCTTC
TRBV7-2	TRBJ2-2	-	-	CASSFRGSKGGRELFF	TGTGCCAGCAGCTTTCGAGGGAGTAAGGGAGGCAGGGAGCTGTTTTTT
TRBV7-2	TRBJ1-2	-	-	CASSQNRNYGYTF	TGTGCCAGCAGCCAGAACAGGAACTATGGCTACACCTTC
TRBV27	TRBJ1-5	TRBD1	-	CASSPHGTGGRKPQHF	TGTGCCAGCAGTCCCCACGGGACAGGGGGAAGGAAGCCCCAGCATTTT
TRBV5-5	TRBJ1-2	-	-	CASSFRSGYRTNYGYTF	TGTGCCAGCAGCTTTCGGTCGGGTTACCGAACTAACTATGGCTACACCTTC
TRBV2	TRBJ1-1	-	-	CASAPTAGDTEAFF	TGTGCCAGCGCCCCGACAGCAGGGGACACTGAAGCTTTCTTT
TRBV7-2	TRBJ2-2	TRBD2	-	CASSYVAGGRHTGELFF	TGTGCCAGCAGCTACGTGGCGGGGGGCAGGCACACCGGGGAGCTGTTTTTT
TRBV7-9	TRBJ2-2	-	-	CASSSKTAGANGELFF	TGTGCCAGCAGCTCCAAGACGGCAGGGGCCAACGGGGAGCTGTTTTTT